The 16 T cell receptor beta chains given below trace back to one sample, sequenced in a study of shared clonotypes between healthy human individuals. TCRdb's copy holds only in-frame clones and misses some; the assay was immunoSEQ multiplex PCR. This table has some 2.3 million clones, approximately 93% appearing once. Sequencing input: naive CD4+ T cells from PBMCs. Subset denoted: CD45RA+ positively selected. These receptors all come from a man younger than 30 in good health. Some clones in this sample may be carry-over from other donors' samples.

The genes are TRBV29-1 and TRBJ2-5; D is ambiguous. The CDR3 consists of 11 residues. The germline V gene encodes CDR1 SQVTM and CDR2 ANQGSEA. Trimming removed 2 bases from V and 5 bases from J, with 6 bases in between. Here the CDR3 DNA reads TGCAGCGTTGAAAGGGCGGAGACCCAGTACTTC. Its protein product is CSVERAETQYF.

The V gene is TRBV27, the J gene TRBJ2-7; 13 bases fit TRBD2. This CDR3 is 13 amino acids long. CDR1 and CDR2 from the germline V gene are MNHEY and SMNVEV (reference sequence). The J segment lost 9 bases and the V segment lost 5 bases, leaving 4 bases of the junction unmatched. The CDR3, as DNA: TGTGCCAGCAGTGTCCGGACTAGCGGGAGGCAGTACTTC. Amino acids: CASSVRTSGRQYF.

The rearrangement joins TRBV6-1 to TRBJ2-7; 8 bases align to TRBD1. This CDR3 region has 15 residues. V trimming: 5 bases; J trimming: 3 bases; junction bases outside the gene matches: 9. Germline V gene sequence: CDR1 MNHNS, CDR2 SASEGT. The CDR3 DNA sequence: TGTGCCAGCAGTCACAATGACAGGGGTCGCTACGAGCAGTACTTC. Translating gives CASSHNDRGRYEQYF.

The rearrangement uses TRBV18 and TRBJ2-1, with 11 bases lining up with TRBD2. The CDR3 spans 19 residues. The germline V gene has CDR1 KGHSH and CDR2 LQKENI. J was trimmed by 1 base and V by 2 bases; bases with no gene match: 10. The CDR3 protein is CASSPWSGTSGFSYNEQFF. Written as DNA, the CDR3 is TGTGCCAGCTCACCATGGTCAGGGACTAGCGGATTTTCCTACAATGAGCAGTTCTTC.

The sample holds one count of this clone. CDR3 residues: CAISVHRDGYTF. The CDR3 DNA reads as TGTGCCATCAGTGTTCACAGGGATGGCTACACCTTC. This sequence joins TRBV10-3 and TRBJ1-2; a possible D gene is TRBD1 (6 bases). CDR1 ENHRY and CDR2 SYGVKD come from the germline V gene. V was trimmed by 4 bases and J by 6 bases, leaving 9 bases between them. The CDR3 contains 12 residues.

This chain links TRBV6-1 with TRBJ2-7, with D possibly matching TRBD2 (5 bases). V lost 4 bases to trimming and J lost 9 bases, with 13 bases between them. The CDR3 spans 12 residues. Germline CDR1 MNHNS, CDR2 SASEGT. The chain's CDR3 is CASSVVKGRQYF. In DNA, the CDR3 is TGTGCCAGCAGTGTTGTAAAAGGGAGGCAGTACTTC.

The chain links TRBV5-8 to TRBJ1-4, with a possible D match to TRBD1 (5 bases). Trimming took off 2 bases at V and 7 bases at J, with 15 bases between the two ends. Germline V gene sequence: CDR1 SGHTS, CDR2 YDEGEE. The length of the CDR3 is 15 residues. CDR3 protein: CASSFGGRVLEKLFF. Here the CDR3 DNA reads TGTGCCAGCAGCTTCGGCGGCAGGGTTCTTGAAAAACTGTTTTTT.

This rearrangement joins TRBV30 to TRBJ2-7, with no clear D. The CDR3 contains 16 residues. Germline-derived CDR1 and CDR2 are GTSNPN and SVGIG (reference sequence). V was clipped by 2 bases and J by 1 base, with 18 bases between them. DNA for the CDR3: TGTGCCTGGAGTTCGGCCCGGACGGATTTGTCCTACGAGCAGTACTTC. Amino acid sequence: CAWSSARTDLSYEQYF.

CDR3 amino acids: CASSLTRDQPQHF. CDR3 DNA sequence: TGTGCCAGCAGCTTAACCCGGGATCAGCCCCAGCATTTT. V gene TRBV7-8 combines with J gene TRBJ1-5; no reliable D call. The V end was cut by 2 bases, the J end by 5 bases, with 7 bases between. The CDR3 length is 13 residues. Germline-derived CDR1 and CDR2 are SGHVS and FQNEAQ.

The chain carries TRBV5-1 and TRBJ2-1; 7 bases map to TRBD2. V shed 4 bases, J shed 2 bases, and the junction held 3 bases outside the gene matches. The CDR3 extends over 14 amino acids. Germline CDR1 reads SGHRS; CDR2 reads YFSETQ. The CDR3 DNA follows: TGCGCCAGCAGCCGGGAGGCAGCCTACAATGAGCAGTTCTTC. This encodes CASSREAAYNEQFF.

This clone occurred once. The V call is TRBV4-1, the J call TRBJ2-5, with 8 bases lining up with TRBD2. Looked up from germline, CDR1 is MGHRA and CDR2 is YSYEKL. This CDR3 is 15 amino acids long. The V and J ends lost 1 base and 4 bases, in that order; junction bases with no gene match: 5. For the CDR3, the DNA is TGCGCCAGCAGCCAAGCCGAACTAGCGGCAGAGACCCAGTACTTC. The encoded protein is CASSQAELAAETQYF.

The sample holds one count of this clone. This chain links TRBV4-2 with TRBJ1-2; D gene unclear. V lost 0 bases and J lost 4, with 6 bases in between. The CDR3 has 13 residues. The germline gives CDR1 LGHNA, CDR2 YNFKEQ. The CDR3 DNA reads as TGTGCCAGCAGCCAAGAGGCCCCCTATGGCTACACCTTC. This sequence encodes CASSQEAPYGYTF.

The V call is TRBV6-1, the J call TRBJ2-7, with 8 bases fitting TRBD2. The CDR3 is made up of 15 amino acids. The V gene end was trimmed by 6 bases and the J gene end by 6 bases; junction bases not matched to a gene: 13. Germline V gene lookup returns CDR1 MNHNS and CDR2 SASEGT. The CDR3 DNA sequence: TGTGCCAGCAGAACCCAGGCGGGAGGCCCCGGCGAGCAGTACTTC. Protein: CASRTQAGGPGEQYF.

The chain employs TRBV5-1 and TRBJ2-5; the D gene is possibly TRBD1 (6 bases). Trimming shortened V by 0 bases and J by 1 base, and 16 bases separated the two germline ends. Germline values: CDR1 SGHRS, CDR2 YFSETQ. The CDR3 length is 17 residues. The CDR3 DNA follows: TGCGCCAGCAGCTTGGTGGGGGTTGGCAGGGGCCAAGAGACCCAGTACTTC. Translated: CASSLVGVGRGQETQYF.

The rearrangement links TRBV29-1 to TRBJ1-2; D gene uncertain. CDR1 is SQVTM and CDR2 is ANQGSEA in the germline V gene. The CDR3 extends over 14 amino acids. The V and J ends lost 4 bases and 0 bases respectively, with 12 bases between them. CDR3 protein: CSVVLLGANYGYTF. Written as DNA, the CDR3 is TGCAGCGTTGTCTTATTGGGCGCTAACTATGGCTACACCTTC.

This clone was recorded only once. V and J are TRBV5-4 and TRBJ2-3; D unresolved. Germline V gene data show CDR1 as SGHNT and CDR2 as YYREEE (reference sequence). V gave up 3 bases and J gave up 4 bases, with 18 bases separating them. The CDR3 totals 16 residues. CDR3 in amino acids: CASSSFLSSLADTQYF. CDR3 bases: TGTGCCAGCAGCTCCTTTCTTAGTTCCCTAGCAGATACGCAGTATTTT.